This T cell receptor beta chain comes out of a study of Graves' ophthalmopathy and Graves' hyperthyroidism. Across the whole study: Specimen type is peripheral blood, obtained at initial diagnosis before any treatment.

This clonotype was found many times. Beta-chain TCR CDR3 regions were amplified from RNA transcripts. The authors performed first-round RT-PCR with HTBI primers and then a second-round multiplex PCR. TCRdb independently ran MiXCR on the multiplex PCR reads; one entry per CDR3 protein. The profile shows a few hundred thousand distinct CDR3 sequences, roughly a sixth of them singletons. Uncontrolled infections, other autoimmune diseases, pregnancy or lactation barred patients from enrollment. Diagnosis used clinical symptoms, serum thyroxine, TRAb, thyroid ultrasound and orbital computed tomography. The sequence was obtained from an adult woman with stable Graves' hyperthyroidism. Material: peripheral blood.

DNA of the CDR3: TGTGCCAGCAGACACCACCAGGGTCCCATCGGAGGGAGGATCGGAGAGACCCAGTACTTC. Residues: CASRHHQGPIGGRIGETQYF. The chain uses TRBV27 and TRBJ2-5; D perhaps matches TRBD2 (6 bases). There are 20 residues in the CDR3. CDR1 and CDR2 (germline): MNHEY, SMNVEV (reference sequence). V was clipped by 6 bases and J by 4 bases, with 33 bases between them.